The table lists the clone carrying this T cell receptor beta chain with many counts. The record originates from a study of human T cells and chemical hapten exposure. Source study methods: Counts of TCRs in each sample centred on a median of about 99,000 and extended from about 20,000 to 690,000. Each CDR3 protein is one row after TCRdb ran MiXCR on the RACE reads. TCRdb assigned the V and J calls; the authors' analysis was not used. Among under 95,000 distinct CDR3 sequences listed, roughly 8.5% were seen once. With 6 bases removed from V and 4 bases from J, the gap between germline ends came to 11 bases. CDR1 is SEHNR and CDR2 is FQNEAQ in the germline V gene (reference sequence). The length of the CDR3 is 13 residues. The time point: healthy volunteer bleed at 2 weeks. Total RNA was isolated from whole blood that had not been fractionated.

The V call is TRBV7-9, the J call TRBJ2-3; the D is unclear. Specimen: whole blood. This sequence originates from a female donor in good health. Some clones in this sample may be carry-over from other donors' samples. CDR3 DNA: TGTGCCAGCAGTAGATCTTTTGCAGATACGCAGTATTTT. This sequence encodes CASSRSFADTQYF.